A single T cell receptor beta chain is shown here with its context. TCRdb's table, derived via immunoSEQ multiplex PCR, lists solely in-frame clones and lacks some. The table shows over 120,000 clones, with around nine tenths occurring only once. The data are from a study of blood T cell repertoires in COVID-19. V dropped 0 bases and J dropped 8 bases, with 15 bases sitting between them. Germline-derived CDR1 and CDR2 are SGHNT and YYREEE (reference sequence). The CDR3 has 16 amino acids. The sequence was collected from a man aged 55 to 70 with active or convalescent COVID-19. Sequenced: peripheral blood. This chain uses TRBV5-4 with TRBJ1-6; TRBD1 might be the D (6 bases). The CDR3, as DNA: TGTGCCAGCAGCTTGGCCGTCAGGGGCACGGATTCACCCCTCCACTTT. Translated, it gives CASSLAVRGTDSPLHF.